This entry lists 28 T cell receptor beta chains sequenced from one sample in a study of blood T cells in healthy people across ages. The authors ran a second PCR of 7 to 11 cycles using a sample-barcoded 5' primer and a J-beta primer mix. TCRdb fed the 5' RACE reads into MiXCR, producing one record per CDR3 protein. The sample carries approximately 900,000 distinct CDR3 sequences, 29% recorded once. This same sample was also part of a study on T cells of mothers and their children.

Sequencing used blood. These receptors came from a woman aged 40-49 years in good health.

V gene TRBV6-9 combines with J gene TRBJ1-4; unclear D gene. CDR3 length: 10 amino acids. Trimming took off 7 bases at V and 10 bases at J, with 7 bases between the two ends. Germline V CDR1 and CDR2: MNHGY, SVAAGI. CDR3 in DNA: TGTGCCAGCAACACCATAAAACTGTTTTTT. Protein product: CASNTIKLFF.

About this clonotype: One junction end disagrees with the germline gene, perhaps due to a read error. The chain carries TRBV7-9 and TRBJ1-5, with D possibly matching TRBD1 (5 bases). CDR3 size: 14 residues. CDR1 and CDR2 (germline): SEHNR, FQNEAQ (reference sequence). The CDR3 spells CASRLAAGPQPQHF. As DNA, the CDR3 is TGTGCCAGCAGGTTAGCAGCAGGGCCTCAGCCCCAGCATTTT.

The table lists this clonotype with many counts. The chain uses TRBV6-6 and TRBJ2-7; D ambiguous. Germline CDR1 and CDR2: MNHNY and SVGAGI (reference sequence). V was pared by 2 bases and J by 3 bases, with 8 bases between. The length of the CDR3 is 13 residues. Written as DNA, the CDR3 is TGTGCCAGCAGTTACGGGTTGGGCTACGAGCAGTACTTC. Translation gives CASSYGLGYEQYF.

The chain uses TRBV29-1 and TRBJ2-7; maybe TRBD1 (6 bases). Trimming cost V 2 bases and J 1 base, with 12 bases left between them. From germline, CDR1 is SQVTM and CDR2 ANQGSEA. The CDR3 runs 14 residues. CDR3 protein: CSVETIQGSYEQYF. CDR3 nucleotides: TGCAGCGTTGAAACGATACAGGGATCCTACGAGCAGTACTTC.

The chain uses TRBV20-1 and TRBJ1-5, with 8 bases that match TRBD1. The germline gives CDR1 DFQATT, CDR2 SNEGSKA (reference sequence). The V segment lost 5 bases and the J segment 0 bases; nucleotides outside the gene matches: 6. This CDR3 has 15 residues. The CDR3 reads CSAARQGFSNQPQHF. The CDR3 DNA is TGCAGTGCTGCGCGACAGGGGTTTAGCAATCAGCCCCAGCATTTT.

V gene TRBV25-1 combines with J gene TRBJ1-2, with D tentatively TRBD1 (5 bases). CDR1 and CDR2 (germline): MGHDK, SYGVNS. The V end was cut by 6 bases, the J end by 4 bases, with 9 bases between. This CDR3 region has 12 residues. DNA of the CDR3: TGTGCCAGCAGGCAGGGCGGCTATGGCTACACCTTC. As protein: CASRQGGYGYTF.

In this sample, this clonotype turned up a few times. CDR3 in amino acids: CASSLSPDVAAPLHF. CDR3 coding DNA: TGCGCCAGCAGCTTATCCCCTGACGTAGCGGCACCCCTCCACTTT. This chain links TRBV5-1 with TRBJ1-6; D unresolved. Deletions cut 2 bases from V and 11 bases from J, with 17 bases between. The CDR3 runs to 15 residues. Germline lookup yields CDR1 SGHRS and CDR2 YFSETQ.

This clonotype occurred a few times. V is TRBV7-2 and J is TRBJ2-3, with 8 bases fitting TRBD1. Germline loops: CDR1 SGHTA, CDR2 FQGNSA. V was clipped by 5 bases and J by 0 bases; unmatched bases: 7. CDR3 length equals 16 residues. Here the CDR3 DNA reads TGTGCCAGCAGCCCAACAGGGGGAACGAGCACAGATACGCAGTATTTT. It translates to CASSPTGGTSTDTQYF.

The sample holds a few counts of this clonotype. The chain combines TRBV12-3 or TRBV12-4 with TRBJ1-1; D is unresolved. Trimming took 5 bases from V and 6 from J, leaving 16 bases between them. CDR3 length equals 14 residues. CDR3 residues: CASSEERKNSEAFF. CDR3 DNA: TGTGCCAGCAGTGAGGAGCGGAAGAATTCTGAAGCTTTCTTT.

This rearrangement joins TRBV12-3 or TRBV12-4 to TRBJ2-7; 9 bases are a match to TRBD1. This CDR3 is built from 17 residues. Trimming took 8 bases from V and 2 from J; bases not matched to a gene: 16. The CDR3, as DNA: TGTGCCAGCGGCAGGGGATTGACCGGGACAGGGACCTACGAGCAGTACTTC. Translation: CASGRGLTGTGTYEQYF.

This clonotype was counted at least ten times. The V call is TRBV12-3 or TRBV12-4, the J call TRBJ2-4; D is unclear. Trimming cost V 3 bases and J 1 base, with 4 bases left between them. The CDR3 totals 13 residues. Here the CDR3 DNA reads TGTGCCAGCAGTTTGACTGCCAAAAACATTCAGTACTTC. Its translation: CASSLTAKNIQYF.

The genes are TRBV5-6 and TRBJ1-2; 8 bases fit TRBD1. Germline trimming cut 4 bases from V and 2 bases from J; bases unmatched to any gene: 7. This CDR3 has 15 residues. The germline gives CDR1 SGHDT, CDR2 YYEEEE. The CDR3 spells CASSRGQGRNYGYTF. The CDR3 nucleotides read TGTGCCAGCAGCCGAGGACAGGGCCGCAACTATGGCTACACCTTC. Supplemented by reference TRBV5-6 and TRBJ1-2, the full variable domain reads DAGVTQSPTHLIKTRGQQVTLRCSPKSGHDTVSWYQQALGQGPQFIFQYYEEEERQRGNFPDRFSGHQFPNYSSELNVNALLLGDSALYLCASSRGQGRNYGYTFGSGTRLTVV.

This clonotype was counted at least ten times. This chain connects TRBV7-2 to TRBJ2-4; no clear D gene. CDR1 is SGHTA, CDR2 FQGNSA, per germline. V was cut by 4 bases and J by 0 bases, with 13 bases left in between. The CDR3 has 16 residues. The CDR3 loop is CASSSVQSLAKNIQYF. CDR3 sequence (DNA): TGTGCCAGCAGCTCTGTACAGTCGCTAGCCAAAAACATTCAGTACTTC.

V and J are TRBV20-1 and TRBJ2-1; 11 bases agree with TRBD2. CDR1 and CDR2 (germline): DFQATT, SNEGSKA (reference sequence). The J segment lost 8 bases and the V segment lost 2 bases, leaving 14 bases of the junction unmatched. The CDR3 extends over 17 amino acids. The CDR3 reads CSARPLAGGLGGDEQFF. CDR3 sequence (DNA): TGCAGTGCTAGACCTCTAGCGGGAGGCCTCGGAGGGGATGAGCAGTTCTTC.

In DNA, the CDR3 is TGTGCCAGCAGGCCGACAGGGAGGGGGGGTTCCTCTGGGGCCAACGTCCTGACTTTC. Amino acid sequence: CASRPTGRGGSSGANVLTF. The genes are TRBV6-1 and TRBJ2-6; perhaps D is TRBD1 or TRBD2 (7 bases each). Looked up from germline, CDR1 is MNHNS and CDR2 is SASEGT. Trimming left V 6 bases short and J 0 bases short, with 21 bases between. The CDR3 extends over 19 amino acids.

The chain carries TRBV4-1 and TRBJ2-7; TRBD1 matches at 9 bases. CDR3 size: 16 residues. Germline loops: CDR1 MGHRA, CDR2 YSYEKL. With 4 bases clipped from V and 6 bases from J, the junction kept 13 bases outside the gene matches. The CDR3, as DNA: TGCGCCAGCAGCCTACAAAGCGGACAGGGGCGGGTCGAGCAGTACTTC. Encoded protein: CASSLQSGQGRVEQYF.

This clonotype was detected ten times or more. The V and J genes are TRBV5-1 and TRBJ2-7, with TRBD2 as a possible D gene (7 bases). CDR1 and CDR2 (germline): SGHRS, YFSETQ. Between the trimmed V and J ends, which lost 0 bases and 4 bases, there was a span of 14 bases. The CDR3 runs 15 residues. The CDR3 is CASSLEGRGGYEQYF. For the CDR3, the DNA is TGCGCCAGCAGCTTGGAAGGCAGGGGAGGGTACGAGCAGTACTTC.

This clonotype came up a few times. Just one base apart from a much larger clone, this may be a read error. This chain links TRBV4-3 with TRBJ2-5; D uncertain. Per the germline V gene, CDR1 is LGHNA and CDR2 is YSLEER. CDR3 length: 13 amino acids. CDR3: CAGSQDDGETQYF. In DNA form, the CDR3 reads TGCGCCGGCAGCCAAGATGATGGAGAGACCCAGTACTTC.

The CDR3 nucleotides read TGTGCCAGCAGCTTGGCAGGCCCCCCGAACACCGGGGAGCTGTTTTTT. This gives the protein CASSLAGPPNTGELFF. The chain carries TRBV7-9 and TRBJ2-2; unclear D gene. V shed 3 bases and J shed 0 bases, with 11 bases lying between them. CDR3 length: 16 residues. CDR1 and CDR2 (germline): SEHNR, FQNEAQ (reference sequence).

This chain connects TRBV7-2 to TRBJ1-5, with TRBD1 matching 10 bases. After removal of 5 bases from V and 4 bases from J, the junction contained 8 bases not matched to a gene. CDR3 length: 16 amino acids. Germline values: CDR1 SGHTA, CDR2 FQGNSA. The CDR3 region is CASSEGTGVENQPQHF. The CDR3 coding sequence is TGTGCCAGCAGCGAGGGGACAGGGGTGGAGAATCAGCCCCAGCATTTT.

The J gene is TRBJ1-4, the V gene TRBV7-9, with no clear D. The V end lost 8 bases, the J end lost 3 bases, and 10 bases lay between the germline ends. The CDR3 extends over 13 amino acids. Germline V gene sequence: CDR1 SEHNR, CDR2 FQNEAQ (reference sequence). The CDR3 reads CASRGSANEKLFF. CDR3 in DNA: TGTGCCAGCCGAGGGTCGGCTAATGAAAAACTGTTTTTT.

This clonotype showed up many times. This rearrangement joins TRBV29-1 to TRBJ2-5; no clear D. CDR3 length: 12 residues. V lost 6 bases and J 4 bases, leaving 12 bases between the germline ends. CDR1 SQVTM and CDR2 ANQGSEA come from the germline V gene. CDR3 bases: TGCAGCGTCGCCTGGGGTCCAGAGACCCAGTACTTC. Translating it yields CSVAWGPETQYF.

The CDR3 spells CASSYSRSSLDNSYGYTF. CDR3 nucleotide sequence: TGTGCCAGCAGTTACTCACGGTCGTCCTTGGACAACTCCTATGGCTACACCTTC. The chain carries TRBV6-2 or TRBV6-3 and TRBJ1-2, with D possibly TRBD1 on 5 matching bases. The V end was cut by 0 bases, the J end by 4 bases, with 21 bases between. This CDR3 is built from 18 residues. Germline-derived CDR1 and CDR2 are MNHEY and SVGEGT.

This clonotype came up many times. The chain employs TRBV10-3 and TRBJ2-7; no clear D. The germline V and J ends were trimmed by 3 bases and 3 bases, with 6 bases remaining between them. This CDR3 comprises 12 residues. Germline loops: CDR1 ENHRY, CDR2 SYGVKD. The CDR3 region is CAISDADYEQYF. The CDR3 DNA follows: TGTGCCATCAGTGACGCGGACTACGAGCAGTACTTC.

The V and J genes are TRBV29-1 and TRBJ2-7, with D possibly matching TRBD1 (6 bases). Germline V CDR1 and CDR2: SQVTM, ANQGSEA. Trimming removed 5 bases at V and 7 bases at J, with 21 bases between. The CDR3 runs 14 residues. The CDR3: CSVSSHRVVREQYF. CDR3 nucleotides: TGCAGCGTTTCTTCACACAGGGTGGTGAGGGAGCAGTACTTC.

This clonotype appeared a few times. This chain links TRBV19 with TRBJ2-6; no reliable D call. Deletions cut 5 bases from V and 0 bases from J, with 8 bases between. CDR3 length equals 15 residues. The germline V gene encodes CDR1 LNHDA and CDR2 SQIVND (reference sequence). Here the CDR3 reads CASSSASSGANVLTF. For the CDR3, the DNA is TGTGCCAGTAGTTCAGCAAGCTCTGGGGCCAACGTCCTGACTTTC.

CDR3: CASSKDMNTEAFF. CDR3 nucleotides: TGTGCCAGCAGCAAGGATATGAACACTGAAGCTTTCTTT. The chain is built from TRBV28 and TRBJ1-1, with D unresolved. Germline values: CDR1 MDHEN, CDR2 SYDVKM. V lost 6 bases and J lost 0, with 8 bases in between. The CDR3 totals 13 residues.

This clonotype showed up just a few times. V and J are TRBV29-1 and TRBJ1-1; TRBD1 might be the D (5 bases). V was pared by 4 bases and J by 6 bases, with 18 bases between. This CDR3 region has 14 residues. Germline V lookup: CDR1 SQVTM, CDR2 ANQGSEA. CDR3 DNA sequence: TGCAGCGTTGGTGGGGGTAGCAGGGCGGCTGAAGCTTTCTTT. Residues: CSVGGGSRAAEAFF.